This note documents a single T cell receptor beta chain sequence. The antigen this receptor binds is unknown. No per-base quality is available; no much larger clone lies one base away. This record belongs to a study of blood T cell repertoires in COVID-19 (dated by TCRdb to 2020 to 2022). With regard to the full study: The collaborator samples originated in the United States, Italy and Spain and spanned the acute and convalescent phases of COVID-19. The material from the prospective study consisted of cDNA or gDNA derived from T cells, B-cell-depleted T cells, or PBMCs. The dataset comprised deeply sampled blood TCRbeta repertoires from subjects exposed to, actively infected with, or recovered from COVID-19. A freely available public database, intended as a resource for researchers studying the immune response to SARS-CoV-2, is where the repertoires were released. Samples were obtained from the ongoing ImmuneRACE study (first 160 participants) and from approximately 1,200 subjects provided by 6 global collaborators. The sample metadata nearly always contained a de-identified subject ID, COVID-19 status, age in years and sex. Where available, HLA class I and class II types were obtained from metadata supplied by the sample provider rather than from assay-based typing.

TCRbeta CDR3 regions were amplified from genomic DNA by means of the immunoSEQ Assay, a bias-controlled multiplex PCR. For the original study's pipeline: The number of nucleated cells in each sample was estimated by amplification of reference gene primers within the assay. Sequence reads were collapsed and filtered to measure the absolute abundance of every unique TCRbeta CDR3 rearrangement. For each sample, productive Simpson clonality was calculated as the square root of Simpson's diversity index over productive rearrangements. TCRdb stores this immuneACCESS table with in-frame sequences only. Part of the clones is absent; in the studies checked, under half of the shortfall reflects unresolved V genes, and no reason is known for the rest. V and J calls and clone size follow that table, whereas D and trimming were derived from the DNA. This sample holds about 300,000 clones; nearly 90% were observed only once. The biggest ten clones account for 2.5% to 3% of the sample.

CDR1 and CDR2, looked up from the germline V gene (reference sequence), are SGHNT and YYREEE. Germline trimming: 4 bases from V, 5 bases from J; junction bases outside gene matches: 4. The CDR3, from cysteine to phenylalanine, totals 15 residues. Of all the DNA, just the CDR3 is kept, 45 bases in frame from base 1. Broader findings and caveats from the paper: How much clinical and demographic metadata was included differed by source and by participant, and the metadata was provided uncurated.

Enrolling through a virtual design, the prospective study's participants ranged in age from about 18 to 89 years and lived across 20 to 25 United States geographic areas. Cohort assignment in the prospective study relied on participant-reported clinical history from a screening survey and a study questionnaire. A participant counted as exposed if, within 2 weeks of entering the study, that participant had been in contact with someone who had a PCR-confirmed or clinician-diagnosed COVID-19 case. In the prospective study, whole blood, serum and a nasopharyngeal or oropharyngeal swab were collected from each participant by mobile phlebotomists. Over a roughly 2-month period, participants in the prospective study had the option of providing additional blood draws and questionnaires. Before DNA extraction, blood samples from the prospective study were shipped at room temperature or frozen.

The sequenced material came from PBMCs or T cells enriched from blood (not recorded which). This receptor was identified in a woman between 45 and 60 years old who had been exposed to COVID-19. The chain employs TRBV5-4 and TRBJ2-1; 12 junctional bases match TRBD2. The CDR3 here reads CASSPTSGGNNEQFF. In nucleotides, the sequence is TGTGCCAGCAGCCCCACTAGCGGGGGGAACAATGAGCAGTTCTTC.